Each of the 15 T cell receptor beta chains below was sequenced from the same sample in a study of shared clonotypes between healthy human individuals. Method: immunoSEQ multiplex PCR; TCRdb's copy keeps in-frame clones and lacks some. The table records around 1.4 million clones, around 98.5% of them present only once. Sequencing used naive CD4+ T cells sorted from blood. Subset reported: CD45RA+ positively selected. These receptors originate from a young man in good health.

The V gene is TRBV7-8, the J gene TRBJ2-1; D unresolved. The V and J ends lost 6 bases and 7 bases respectively, with 7 bases between them. Germline V gene lookup returns CDR1 SGHVS and CDR2 FQNEAQ. This CDR3 spans 11 amino acids. DNA of the CDR3: TGTGCCAGCAGTCCGGAGAATGAGCAGTTCTTC. Amino acid sequence: CASSPENEQFF.

The chain has TRBV6-6 and TRBJ2-2; perhaps TRBD2 as D (7 bases). With 1 base removed from V and 3 bases from J, the gap between germline ends came to 12 bases. Germline CDR1 and CDR2: MNHNY and SVGAGI (reference sequence). The CDR3 sequence is 16 residues long. CDR3 sequence (DNA): TGTGCCAGCAGTTACTGGGGGGGCGCAGACACCGGGGAGCTGTTTTTT. Protein: CASSYWGGADTGELFF.

This chain joins TRBV10-3 and TRBJ2-3; D may correspond to TRBD1 or TRBD2 (6 bases each). Deletions cut 2 bases from V and 2 bases from J, with 11 bases between. Germline V CDR1 and CDR2: ENHRY, SYGVKD. CDR3 length equals 15 residues. The CDR3 bases are TGTGCCATCAGTGAGGGGGGCGGGAACACAGATACGCAGTATTTT. Protein product: CAISEGGGNTDTQYF.

Turning to this clone: The sample contains more than one DNA sequence encoding this CDR3. V is TRBV5-4 and J is TRBJ2-5, with D possibly matching TRBD1 (5 bases). The germline CDR1 and CDR2 sequences are SGHNT and YYREEE (reference sequence). V was cut by 4 bases and J by 0 bases, with 7 bases left in between. This CDR3 spans 13 amino acids. This chain's CDR3 is CASSQTDQETQYF. Written as DNA, the CDR3 is TGTGCCAGCAGCCAGACAGACCAAGAGACCCAGTACTTC.

In DNA, the CDR3 is TGTGCCAGCAGTTTCGAGCCATTTACGAACTCCTACAATGAGCAGTTCTTC. Encoded protein: CASSFEPFTNSYNEQFF. The rearrangement links TRBV28 to TRBJ2-1; D not resolved. Germline V lookup: CDR1 MDHEN, CDR2 SYDVKM. This CDR3 region has 17 residues. The ends were cut back, 3 bases at V and 0 bases at J, with 15 bases in the middle.

The CDR3 nucleotides are TGTGCCAGCAGCCCCGGGACTAGCGGGAGGATAGGCACAGATACGCAGTATTTT. This sequence encodes CASSPGTSGRIGTDTQYF. The chain has TRBV9 and TRBJ2-3; 15 bases map to TRBD2. The CDR3 contains 18 residues. The V gene end was trimmed by 4 bases and the J gene end by 1 base; junction bases not matched to a gene: 7. Germline loops: CDR1 SGDLS, CDR2 YYNGEE.

Only one count was recorded for this clone. The V gene is TRBV2, the J gene TRBJ2-7, with 7 bases identical to TRBD2. The CDR3 spans 14 residues. Per germline, CDR1 SNHLY and CDR2 FYNNEI. The V gene end was trimmed by 1 base and the J gene end by 4 bases; junction bases not matched to a gene: 4. In DNA form, the CDR3 reads TGTGCCAGCAGTGAAGGCGGGAGTGGGTACGAGCAGTACTTC. Protein sequence: CASSEGGSGYEQYF.

The chain carries TRBV14 and TRBJ2-1; 12 positions match TRBD2. Germline CDR1 is SGHDN and CDR2 is FVKESK. With V trimmed by 3 bases and J by 9 bases, 6 bases remained unmatched. The CDR3 consists of 15 residues. The CDR3 reads CASSHRLAGDTEQFF. The CDR3 DNA is TGTGCCAGCAGCCACCGACTAGCGGGAGATACTGAGCAGTTCTTC.

The V gene is TRBV18, the J gene TRBJ2-3, with a tentative D call TRBD2 (5 bases). The CDR3 contains 17 residues. Germline values: CDR1 KGHSH, CDR2 LQKENI. Trimming cost V 4 bases and J 3 bases, with 20 bases left between them. As DNA, the CDR3 is TGTGCCAGCTCACGTTCCATACTAGAACTAGGTACAGATACGCAGTATTTT. Translated, it gives CASSRSILELGTDTQYF.

The chain employs TRBV7-6 and TRBJ2-3; tentative D call: TRBD2 (6 bases). Looked up from germline, CDR1 is SGHVS and CDR2 is FNYEAQ. The V gene lost 5 bases and the J gene lost 0 bases, with 15 bases spanning the gap. CDR3 size: 16 residues. CDR3 bases: TGTGCCAGCAGCCTTGGGACTCCTACTAGCACAGATACGCAGTATTTT. It translates to CASSLGTPTSTDTQYF.

This chain connects TRBV30 to TRBJ2-6; a possible D gene is TRBD1 (6 bases). The germline V and J ends were trimmed by 0 bases and 0 bases, with 12 bases remaining between them. The CDR3 is made up of 17 amino acids. In germline, CDR1 is GTSNPN, CDR2 SVGIG (reference sequence). The CDR3 loop is CAWSVGGSGSGANVLTF. CDR3 DNA sequence: TGTGCCTGGAGTGTAGGGGGAAGTGGCTCTGGGGCCAACGTCCTGACTTTC.

V is TRBV7-3 and J is TRBJ1-2; D is perhaps TRBD1 (6 bases). CDR3 length: 15 amino acids. V was shortened by 3 bases and J by 4 bases, with 15 bases between the two germline ends. Germline CDR1 and CDR2: SGHTA and FQGTGA. This CDR3 is CASSFRKGGSYGYTF. CDR3 bases: TGTGCCAGCAGCTTTCGCAAGGGGGGCTCCTATGGCTACACCTTC.

The chain carries TRBV7-9 and TRBJ2-3, with D perhaps TRBD2 (6 bases). This CDR3 spans 13 amino acids. Germline lookup yields CDR1 SEHNR and CDR2 FQNEAQ (reference sequence). The V gene lost 5 bases and the J gene lost 3 bases, with 9 bases spanning the gap. CDR3 in amino acids: CASSADYTDTQYF. CDR3 nucleotides: TGTGCCAGCAGCGCGGACTATACAGATACGCAGTATTTT.

J is TRBJ2-5 and V is TRBV11-2; D is possibly TRBD1 or TRBD2 (7 bases each). Germline CDR1 reads SGHAT; CDR2 reads FQNNGV. The CDR3 sequence is 14 residues long. V shed 1 base and J shed 4 bases, with 10 bases lying between them. The CDR3 region has the DNA TGTGCCAGCAGCTTAGTCAGGGGGGGAGAGACCCAGTACTTC. As protein: CASSLVRGGETQYF.

The V gene is TRBV10-3, the J gene TRBJ1-2; D unresolved. CDR3 length: 14 residues. CDR1 and CDR2 from the germline V gene are ENHRY and SYGVKD. Between the trimmed V and J ends, which lost 0 bases and 6 bases, there was a span of 11 bases. The CDR3 region is CAISESGYEDGYTF. CDR3 DNA sequence: TGTGCCATCAGTGAGTCAGGATACGAGGATGGCTACACCTTC.